The T cell receptor (beta chain) under discussion was sequenced for a study of T cell responses to AZD1222 COVID-19 vaccine. With 6 bases removed from V and 2 bases from J, the gap between germline ends came to 19 bases. This CDR3 has 16 amino acids. Germline CDR1 is MRHNA and CDR2 is SNTAGT. A note on this clone: Its antigen is unknown.

Here immunoSEQ multiplex PCR was the method, and the copy in TCRdb shows in-frame clones only, minus some. Found here are 150,000 or so clones, more than 75% of them singletons; the top ten hold under 20%. Study results and limitations: Of the AZD1222 recipients, only 5 or 6 were seropositive at baseline. In the spike-specific TCR repertoire, nearly half reportedly target unmutated variant regions.

The V and J genes are TRBV6-4 and TRBJ1-1, with a possible D match to TRBD1 (6 bases). The sample in question was peripheral blood, obtained on day 0 of AZD1222 vaccination. This TCR derives from an adult in good health. CDR3 sequence: CASRETVDRPNTEAFF. The CDR3 DNA follows: TGTGCCAGCAGGGAGACGGTAGACAGGCCTAACACTGAAGCTTTCTTT.